This T cell receptor (beta chain) is from a study of blood T cells in healthy people across ages. Study-wide results and limits: Donors of long life had a larger count of naive CD4+ cells and greater diversity than aged donors.

This clonotype was seen a handful of times. Its target is not known. Trimming at V came to 3 bases and at J to 0 bases, leaving 6 bases not matched to a gene. This CDR3 has 16 amino acids. Germline-derived CDR1 and CDR2 are LNHNV and YYDKDF (reference sequence). PCR was performed a second time for 7 to 11 cycles using a sample-barcoded 5' primer and a J-beta primer mix. Via MiXCR, TCRdb re-called the 5' RACE reads, giving one row per CDR3 protein. The sample includes approximately 960,000 distinct CDR3 sequences, roughly 29% seen only once; the top ten take about a tenth. These data were likewise used in another study, on T cells of mothers and their children. That source notes: RNA extracted was entirely used for cDNA synthesis, around 1.6 ug per 15 ul. Roughly 2.8 million TCR beta reads per child versus over 8 million per mother.

This receptor was obtained from a middle-aged woman in good health. V is TRBV15 and J is TRBJ1-1; the match to TRBD1 covers 8 bases. What was sequenced was blood. The DNA for the CDR3 is TGTGCCACCAGCAGGGGAGGGACAGGAATGAACACTGAAGCTTTCTTT. Translation: CATSRGGTGMNTEAFF.